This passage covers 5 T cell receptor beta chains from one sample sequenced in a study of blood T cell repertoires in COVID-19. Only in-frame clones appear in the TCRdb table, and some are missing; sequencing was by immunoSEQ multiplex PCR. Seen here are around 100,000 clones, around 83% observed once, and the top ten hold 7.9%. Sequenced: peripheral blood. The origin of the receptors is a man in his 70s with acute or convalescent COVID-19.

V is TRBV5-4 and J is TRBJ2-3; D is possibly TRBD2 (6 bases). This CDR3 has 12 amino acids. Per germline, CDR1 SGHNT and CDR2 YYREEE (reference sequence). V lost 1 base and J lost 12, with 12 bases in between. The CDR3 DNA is TGTGCCAGCAGCTTGTTTTGGGGGGACCAGTATTTT. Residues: CASSLFWGDQYF.

The DNA for the CDR3 is TGTGCCAGCAGCTTAAGGTCTACAGGGGGCTACGAGCAGTACTTC. This translates into CASSLRSTGGYEQYF. V gene TRBV11-1 combines with J gene TRBJ2-7; 8 bases align to TRBD1. V gave up 2 bases and J gave up 3 bases; unmatched junction bases: 6. Looked up from germline, CDR1 is SGHAT and CDR2 is FQDESV (reference sequence). This CDR3 is built from 15 residues. Combining the CDR3 with reference TRBV11-1 and TRBJ2-7 gives the whole variable domain EAEVAQSPRYKITEKSQAVAFWCDPISGHATLYWYRQILGQGPELLVQFQDESVVDDSQLPKDRFSAERLKGVDSTLKIQPAELGDSAMYLCASSLRSTGGYEQYFGPGTRLTVT.

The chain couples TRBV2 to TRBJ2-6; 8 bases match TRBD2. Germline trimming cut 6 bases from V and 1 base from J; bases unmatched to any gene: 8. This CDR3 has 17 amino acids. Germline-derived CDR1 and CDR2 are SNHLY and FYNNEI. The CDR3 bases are TGTGCCAGCAGGGGGGCAGGGACTAGGTCTGGGGCCAACGTCCTGACTTTC. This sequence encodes CASRGAGTRSGANVLTF.

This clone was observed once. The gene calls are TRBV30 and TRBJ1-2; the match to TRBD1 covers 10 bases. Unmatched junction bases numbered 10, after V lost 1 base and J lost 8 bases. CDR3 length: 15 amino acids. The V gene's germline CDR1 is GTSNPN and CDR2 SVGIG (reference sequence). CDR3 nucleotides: TGTGCCTGGAGTGAAAGACAGGGGGCGAAATTCGGCTACACCTTC. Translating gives CAWSERQGAKFGYTF. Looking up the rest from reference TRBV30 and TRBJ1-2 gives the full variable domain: SQTIHQWPATLVQPVGSPLSLECTVEGTSNPNLYWYRQAAGRGLQLLFYSVGIGQISSEVPQNLSASRPQDRQFILSSKKLLLSDSGFYLCAWSERQGAKFGYTFGSGTRLTVV.

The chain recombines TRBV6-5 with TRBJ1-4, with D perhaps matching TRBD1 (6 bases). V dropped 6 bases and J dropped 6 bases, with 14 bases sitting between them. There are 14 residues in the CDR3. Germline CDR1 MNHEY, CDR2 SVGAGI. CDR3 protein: CASSARDTDEKLFF. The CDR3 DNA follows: TGTGCCAGCAGCGCCCGGGACACTGATGAAAAACTGTTTTTT.